A single T cell receptor (beta chain) is shown here with its context. This sample was included in a study of blood T cell repertoires in COVID-19. Profiled with immunoSEQ multiplex PCR; TCRdb holds only in-frame clones, not every one. The sample has about 140,000 clones, almost 80% seen once; the top ten hold around 2.9%. The germline V gene encodes CDR1 SGDLS and CDR2 YYNGEE. This CDR3 contains 12 residues. V was clipped by 0 bases and J by 7 bases, with 4 bases between them. Those enrolled, adults aged 18 to 89 years, came from 24 US areas. Categorization into cohorts depended on clinical history that participants reported.

This clonotype was obtained from a woman aged 45-60 years who had recovered from COVID-19. Sequenced sample: PBMCs or T cells enriched from blood (not recorded which). J is TRBJ2-2 and V is TRBV9; D is undetermined. The CDR3 DNA sequence: TGTGCCAGCAGCGTAGTTAGCGGGGAGCTGTTTTTT. Its protein is CASSVVSGELFF. The entire variable domain, with the rest obtained from reference TRBV9 and TRBJ2-2, is as follows: DSGVTQTPKHLITATGQRVTLRCSPRSGDLSVYWYQQSLDQGLQFLIQYYNGEERAKGNILERFSAQQFPDLHSELNLSSLELGDSALYFCASSVVSGELFFGEGSRLTVL.